This passage covers 28 T cell receptor beta chains from one sample sequenced in a study of T cells after posttransplantation cyclophosphamide. Sequencing used immunoSEQ multiplex PCR; TCRdb keeps in-frame clones, though not all of them. Of about 31,000 clones in the sample, under 95% were seen once. Cells defined as naive were viable CD3+CD4+ or CD3+CD8+ and CCR7+CD45RA+CD45RO-CD95-CD27+CD28+. The sample comprised naive CD4+ T cells sorted from PBMCs. The receptors originated from a woman between 55 and 75 years old in good health, CMV-negative, and a related stem cell transplant donor.

The chain employs TRBV5-1 and TRBJ2-1, with 9 nucleotides matching TRBD1. V was clipped by 4 bases and J by 1 base; unmatched bases: 3. Germline CDR1 and CDR2: SGHRS and YFSETQ. The CDR3 totals 15 residues. CDR3 sequence (DNA): TGCGCCAGCAGCCCCGGACAGGGGTCCTACAATGAGCAGTTCTTC. Its translation: CASSPGQGSYNEQFF.

The chain joins TRBV27 to TRBJ1-3, with D unclear. Trimming cost V 7 bases and J 0 bases, with 7 bases left between them. The CDR3 runs to 13 residues. Germline CDR1 is MNHEY and CDR2 is SMNVEV (reference sequence). The DNA of the CDR3 is TGTGCCAGCAAGCTGAGCTCTGGAAACACCATATATTTT. Amino acid sequence: CASKLSSGNTIYF.

The chain carries TRBV6-1 and TRBJ1-1; possibly TRBD1 for D (5 bases). Germline values: CDR1 MNHNS, CDR2 SASEGT. V was cut by 6 bases and J by 1 base, with 15 bases left in between. CDR3 length: 15 amino acids. The CDR3 sequence: CASSQRAGTNTEAFF. As DNA, the CDR3 is TGTGCCAGCAGCCAAAGGGCGGGGACGAACACTGAAGCTTTCTTT.

V usage is TRBV6-5 and J usage is TRBJ2-5, with 9 bases fitting TRBD1. V gave up 0 bases and J gave up 2 bases; unmatched junction bases: 1. The CDR3 runs to 15 residues. The germline CDR1 and CDR2 sequences are MNHEY and SVGAGI. The CDR3 DNA is TGTGCCAGCAGTTACTCTGGGACAGGGCAAGAGACCCAGTACTTC. It specifies CASSYSGTGQETQYF.

A few counts support this clone. The gene calls are TRBV10-3 and TRBJ1-1; possible D gene TRBD1, 6 bases. Trimming removed 6 bases from V and 4 bases from J, with 12 bases in between. Germline assignment: CDR1 ENHRY and CDR2 SYGVKD. The CDR3 has 13 amino acids. This CDR3 is CAIRPRGFTEAFF. The CDR3 DNA follows: TGTGCCATCAGACCCAGGGGATTCACTGAAGCTTTCTTT.

This clone was recorded only once. One end of the junction does not line up with germline, which may come from a read error. The gene calls are TRBV9 and TRBJ1-1, with D perhaps TRBD1 (5 bases). The CDR3 has 15 residues. The germline CDR1 and CDR2 sequences are SGDLS and YYNGEE. The CDR3 loop reads CASSFNSGGNSEAFF. CDR3 DNA: TGTGCCAGCTCTTTTAACTCGGGGGGGAACAGTGAAGCTTTCTTT.

This chain links TRBV7-3 with TRBJ2-5; 14 nucleotides align to TRBD2. The CDR3 covers 16 residues. V lost 5 bases to trimming and J lost 5 bases; unmatched junction nucleotides: 7. Germline assignment: CDR1 SGHTA and CDR2 FQGTGA. CDR3 sequence (DNA): TGTGCCAGCAGCCCCGGGACTAGCGGGAGTGTGGAGACCCAGTACTTC. Its translation is CASSPGTSGSVETQYF. The full variable domain, its missing parts supplied by reference TRBV7-3 and TRBJ2-5, is GAGVSQTPSNKVTEKGKYVELRCDPISGHTALYWYRQSLGQGPEFLIYFQGTGAADDSGLPNDRFFAVRPEGSVSTLKIQRTERGDSAVYLCASSPGTSGSVETQYFGPGTRLLVL.

This clone was recorded only once. V gene TRBV9 combines with J gene TRBJ2-2; D gene uncertain. Trimming took 3 bases from V and 5 from J, leaving 11 bases between them. The CDR3 covers 14 residues. Germline assignment: CDR1 SGDLS and CDR2 YYNGEE. This chain's CDR3 is CASSGHPETGELFF. Here the CDR3 DNA reads TGTGCCAGCAGCGGTCACCCTGAGACCGGGGAGCTGTTTTTT.

This clone occurred a few times. The genes are TRBV6-5 and TRBJ2-3, with 12 positions matching TRBD2. The CDR3 has 16 amino acids. Trimming at V came to 4 bases and at J to 3 bases, leaving 5 bases not matched to a gene. CDR1 MNHEY and CDR2 SVGAGI come from the germline V gene. CDR3 DNA sequence: TGTGCCAGCAGTTGGCTCACTAGCGGGAGGACAGATACGCAGTATTTT. Amino acid sequence: CASSWLTSGRTDTQYF.

This sequence joins TRBV2 and TRBJ1-4; 7 bases line up with TRBD1. Trimming cost V 3 bases and J 4 bases; bases outside gene matches: 5. Germline V CDR1 and CDR2: SNHLY, FYNNEI. The CDR3 consists of 15 residues. The CDR3 is CASSEWTGGNEKLFF. CDR3 nucleotides: TGTGCCAGCAGTGAGTGGACAGGAGGTAATGAAAAACTGTTTTTT.

The V and J genes are TRBV21-1 and TRBJ2-6; the table's D call, TRBD2, has no DNA check behind it. TRBV21-1 is a documented pseudogene. CDR3 size: 16 residues. The CDR3 sequence is CASNVGEVGWANVLTF. CDR3 in DNA: TGTGCCAGCAATGTGGGGGAGGTTGGCTGGGCCAACGTCCTGACTTTC.

The gene calls are TRBV11-3 and TRBJ1-1, with D unclear. CDR1 is SGHNT and CDR2 is YENEEA in the germline V gene. V was cut by 7 bases and J by 3 bases, with 15 bases left in between. The CDR3 covers 14 residues. CDR3 residues: CASINDGEDTEAFF. The CDR3 DNA sequence: TGTGCCAGCATCAACGACGGGGAGGACACTGAAGCTTTCTTT.

This rearrangement joins TRBV6-5 to TRBJ2-2; TRBD2 agrees at 7 bases. The V gene end was trimmed by 7 bases and the J gene end by 0 bases; junction bases not matched to a gene: 5. The CDR3 is made up of 15 amino acids. Germline CDR1 MNHEY, CDR2 SVGAGI. The CDR3: CASTKGLANTGELFF. DNA for the CDR3: TGTGCCAGCACAAAAGGACTAGCGAACACCGGGGAGCTGTTTTTT.

The V call is TRBV5-1, the J call TRBJ2-5, with 9 positions matching TRBD1. The J call is in doubt because the DNA end fits TRBJ2-7 better. CDR1 is SGHRS, CDR2 YFSETQ, per germline. The CDR3 extends over 13 amino acids. For the CDR3, the DNA is TGCGCCAGCAGCCTGGGACAGGGAGGCGAGCAGTACTTC. Amino acid sequence: CASSLGQGGEQYF.

This chain joins TRBV7-2 and TRBJ2-2, with TRBD2 matching 7 bases. With V trimmed by 4 bases and J by 6 bases, 11 bases remained unmatched. This CDR3 region has 16 residues. From germline, CDR1 is SGHTA and CDR2 FQGNSA. The CDR3 region is CASSYFRGGGSGELFF. The CDR3 DNA reads as TGTGCCAGCAGCTACTTTCGCGGGGGAGGGTCCGGGGAGCTGTTTTTT.

This clone was observed a single time. The chain couples TRBV6-4 to TRBJ2-5, with TRBD1 identical over 10 bases. Unmatched junction bases numbered 10, after V lost 0 bases and J lost 3 bases. Germline V CDR1 and CDR2: MRHNA, SNTAGT. The CDR3 extends over 18 amino acids. The chain's CDR3 is CASSDSPKDRGREETQYF. The CDR3 nucleotides are TGTGCCAGCAGTGACTCACCCAAGGACAGGGGGAGGGAAGAGACCCAGTACTTC.

The V gene is TRBV5-4, the J gene TRBJ2-3, with 12 bases fitting TRBD2. The V segment lost 0 bases and the J segment 1 base; nucleotides outside the gene matches: 0. The germline CDR1 and CDR2 sequences are SGHNT and YYREEE (reference sequence). This CDR3 spans 16 amino acids. The CDR3 nucleotides read TGTGCCAGCAGCTTGGCTAGCGGGAGGGGCACAGATACGCAGTATTTT. It codes for CASSLASGRGTDTQYF.

V is TRBV30 and J is TRBJ1-2; 7 bases match TRBD1. There are 12 residues in the CDR3. V lost 4 bases and J lost 3; bases outside the gene matches: 2. Germline CDR1 reads GTSNPN; CDR2 reads SVGIG (reference sequence). CDR3 amino acids: CAWKGGDYGYTF. The CDR3 nucleotides read TGTGCCTGGAAAGGGGGCGACTATGGCTACACCTTC. Full variable domain (rest looked up from reference TRBV30 and TRBJ1-2): SQTIHQWPATLVQPVGSPLSLECTVEGTSNPNLYWYRQAAGRGLQLLFYSVGIGQISSEVPQNLSASRPQDRQFILSSKKLLLSDSGFYLCAWKGGDYGYTFGSGTRLTVV.

The CDR3 nucleotides are TGTGCCAGCAGCATACACAGCTCCACCGGGGAGCTGTTTTTT. Amino acid sequence: CASSIHSSTGELFF. The V call is TRBV28, the J call TRBJ2-2; D gene unclear. The V end was cut by 6 bases, the J end by 4 bases, with 12 bases between. Per the germline V gene, CDR1 is MDHEN and CDR2 is SYDVKM. This CDR3 has 14 residues.

This chain links TRBV7-2 with TRBJ2-7; 9 bases fit TRBD2. V shed 6 bases, J shed 3 bases, and the junction held 6 bases outside the gene matches. The CDR3 covers 14 residues. Germline V lookup: CDR1 SGHTA, CDR2 FQGNSA. Written as DNA, the CDR3 is TGTGCCAGCAGTGATAGCGGGGGACTCTACGAGCAGTACTTC. Its translation: CASSDSGGLYEQYF.

Concerning this clone: The junction does not match germline at one end; this may be a read error. The J gene is TRBJ1-5, the V gene TRBV7-7, with 7 bases matching TRBD1. The CDR3 sequence is 15 residues long. Germline values: CDR1 SSHAT, CDR2 FNYEAQ (reference sequence). CDR3 in DNA: TGTGCTAGCAGCATCCGGGACAGTAGCAATCAGCCCCAGCATTTT. This translates into CASSIRDSSNQPQHF.

The chain uses TRBV25-1 and TRBJ2-3, with D perhaps matching TRBD2 (5 bases). Germline CDR1 is MGHDK and CDR2 is SYGVNS. The CDR3 loop spans 15 amino acids. The germline V and J ends were trimmed by 8 bases and 4 bases, with 19 bases remaining between them. The DNA of the CDR3 is TGTGCCAGCCAGTTCACGGGTGAGGAGGCAGATACGCAGTATTTT. This encodes CASQFTGEEADTQYF. Variable domain in full (rest from reference TRBV25-1 and TRBJ2-3): EADIYQTPRYLVIGTGKKITLECSQTMGHDKMYWYQQDPGMELHLIHYSYGVNSTEKGDLSSESTVSRIRTEHFPLTLESARPSHTSQYLCASQFTGEEADTQYFGPGTRLTVL.

The J gene is TRBJ1-1, the V gene TRBV6-6; TRBD1 matches at 7 bases. V lost 2 bases, J lost 1 base, and 4 bases stayed unmatched. CDR1 and CDR2 from the germline V gene are MNHNY and SVGAGI (reference sequence). This CDR3 comprises 15 residues. The CDR3 DNA sequence: TGTGCCAGCAGTTACCGGACAGGTGGGAACACTGAAGCTTTCTTT. Translating gives CASSYRTGGNTEAFF.

The chain joins TRBV5-4 to TRBJ1-2; D uncertain. This CDR3 contains 12 residues. Germline V gene sequence: CDR1 SGHNT, CDR2 YYREEE (reference sequence). The germline V and J ends were trimmed by 1 base and 6 bases, with 7 bases remaining between them. The CDR3 here is CASSLLEHGYTF. CDR3 nucleotide sequence: TGTGCCAGCAGCTTGTTAGAGCATGGCTACACCTTC.

The V gene is TRBV7-2, the J gene TRBJ1-1; D unclear. Trimming shortened V by 2 bases and J by 1 base, and 5 bases separated the two germline ends. The CDR3 sequence is 13 residues long. Germline V CDR1 and CDR2: SGHTA, FQGNSA. The CDR3, as DNA: TGTGCCAGCAGCTTATTCGGGAACACTGAAGCTTTCTTT. Its protein product is CASSLFGNTEAFF.

The V call is TRBV5-1, the J call TRBJ1-5, with a weak D call TRBD1 (5 bases). Trimming pared 7 bases from V and 4 bases from J, leaving 9 bases between. Germline loops: CDR1 SGHRS, CDR2 YFSETQ. There are 12 residues in the CDR3. Here the CDR3 reads CASGRQNQPQHF. CDR3 coding DNA: TGCGCCAGCGGCAGACAGAATCAGCCCCAGCATTTT.

This rearrangement joins TRBV6-5 to TRBJ1-5; TRBD1 might be the D (5 bases). V was cut by 7 bases and J by 2 bases, with 15 bases left in between. The CDR3 has 15 amino acids. Per the germline V gene, CDR1 is MNHEY and CDR2 is SVGAGI. The CDR3 protein is CASKKTVFGNQPQHF. The DNA for the CDR3 is TGTGCCAGCAAAAAGACAGTATTCGGCAATCAGCCCCAGCATTTT.

The CDR3 protein is CASKERDQLKQYF. In DNA, the CDR3 is TGTGCCAGTAAGGAGCGGGACCAACTGAAGCAGTACTTC. The chain combines TRBV19 with TRBJ2-7; 7 positions agree with TRBD2. This CDR3 spans 13 amino acids. With 7 bases clipped from V and 8 bases from J, the junction kept 11 bases outside the gene matches. Per the germline V gene, CDR1 is LNHDA and CDR2 is SQIVND (reference sequence).